This note documents a single T cell receptor (beta chain) sequence. This sample was taken from a study of T cells in Graves' hyperthyroidism and ophthalmopathy. Amplified TCR beta CDR3 regions derived from RNA transcripts. Initially, a first-round RT-PCR of the TCR CDR3 employed the HTBI primer set. TCRdb itself ran the multiplex PCR reads through MiXCR, one entry per CDR3 protein. The sample carries some 620,000 distinct CDR3 sequences, roughly 15% recorded once. The source is a woman in her twenties or thirties with Graves' hyperthyroidism. Sequenced sample: blood.

CDR3 sequence reads: CASSRDREEKLFF. The CDR3 coding sequence is TGTGCCAGCAGTCGGGACAGAGAAGAAAAACTGTTTTTT. The V gene is TRBV2, the J gene TRBJ1-4; 7 bases map to TRBD1. Trimming removed 5 bases from V and 8 bases from J; junction bases left unmatched: 5. This CDR3 is built from 13 residues. Germline lookup yields CDR1 SNHLY and CDR2 FYNNEI.